A single sample gave rise to the 20 T cell receptor beta chains below, sequenced in a study of blood T cell repertoires in COVID-19. Generated by immunoSEQ multiplex PCR, the TCRdb table keeps only in-frame clones and is missing some. Of about 45,000 clones in the sample, roughly 90% are singletons; the top ten hold around 10%. The sample taken for sequencing was peripheral blood. The source of these receptors is a human donor in a cohort sampled during active COVID-19.

The chain couples TRBV27 to TRBJ2-5; 10 nucleotides align to TRBD2. The CDR3 extends over 16 amino acids. Germline V lookup: CDR1 MNHEY, CDR2 SMNVEV (reference sequence). V gave up 2 bases and J gave up 1 base; unmatched junction bases: 4. The CDR3 loop is CASSLGIAGGQETQYF. The CDR3 region has the DNA TGTGCCAGCAGTTTAGGGATAGCGGGGGGCCAAGAGACCCAGTACTTC.

This clone was observed once. The chain joins TRBV5-1 to TRBJ2-5; 7 bases are a match to TRBD1. This CDR3 spans 15 amino acids. The germline V gene encodes CDR1 SGHRS and CDR2 YFSETQ. Trimming at V came to 9 bases and at J to 4 bases, leaving 15 bases not matched to a gene. The CDR3, as DNA: TGCGCCACCCAGAAAGGGGGCCCAGGGCCAGAGACCCAGTACTTC. Translation: CATQKGGPGPETQYF. The entire variable domain, with the rest obtained from reference TRBV5-1 and TRBJ2-5, is as follows: KAGVTQTPRYLIKTRGQQVTLSCSPISGHRSVSWYQQTPGQGLQFLFEYFSETQRNKGNFPGRFSGRQFSNSRSEMNVSTLELGDSALYLCATQKGGPGPETQYFGPGTRLLVL.

This chain joins TRBV5-1 and TRBJ2-3; a weak D match, TRBD2 (5 bases). V lost 7 bases and J 2 bases, leaving 17 bases between the germline ends. Per germline, CDR1 SGHRS and CDR2 YFSETQ. CDR3 length: 15 residues. For the CDR3, the DNA is TGCGCCAGCCGTCCTCGCCCGGGATTCACAGATACGCAGTATTTT. Its translation is CASRPRPGFTDTQYF.

The chain recombines TRBV5-1 with TRBJ2-7; 11 nucleotides line up with TRBD1. The CDR3 loop spans 14 amino acids. Germline V lookup: CDR1 SGHRS, CDR2 YFSETQ. Germline trimming cut 5 bases from V and 6 bases from J; bases unmatched to any gene: 7. The CDR3 DNA reads TGCGCCAGCAGGGCGGACAGGGGGCTACGCGAGCAGTACTTC. Protein: CASRADRGLREQYF.

The V and J genes are TRBV7-2 and TRBJ1-3; 8 bases map to TRBD1. V was clipped by 6 bases and J by 0 bases; unmatched bases: 7. CDR3 length equals 16 residues. Germline loops: CDR1 SGHTA, CDR2 FQGNSA. For the CDR3, the DNA is TGTGCCAGCAGGCCACAGGGGGTGATCTCTGGAAACACCATATATTTT. It specifies CASRPQGVISGNTIYF.

The chain combines TRBV6-5 with TRBJ2-2, with TRBD1 matching over 8 bases. The CDR3 consists of 15 residues. CDR1 and CDR2 from the germline V gene are MNHEY and SVGAGI. The J segment lost 3 bases and the V segment lost 10 bases, leaving 10 bases of the junction unmatched. This chain's CDR3 is CATDDRGQYTGELFF. The DNA for the CDR3 is TGTGCCACCGACGACAGGGGACAATACACCGGGGAGCTGTTTTTT.

This chain connects TRBV5-1 to TRBJ2-1; TRBD2 matches 12 bases. The CDR3 length is 17 residues. Trimming cost V 3 bases and J 8 bases; bases outside gene matches: 12. From germline, CDR1 is SGHRS and CDR2 YFSETQ. The CDR3 DNA sequence: TGCGCCAGCAGCTCGGCGGCTAGCGGGGGGGCATTGGATGAGCAGTTCTTC. Protein product: CASSSAASGGALDEQFF.

This clone was observed a single time. The chain employs TRBV5-1 and TRBJ2-3, with D possibly being TRBD2 (5 bases). V was shortened by 4 bases and J by 0 bases, with 15 bases between the two germline ends. Per the germline V gene, CDR1 is SGHRS and CDR2 is YFSETQ. This CDR3 spans 16 amino acids. The CDR3 nucleotides are TGCGCCAGCAGCCCGTGGGCGGGCAGTAGCACAGATACGCAGTATTTT. Its translation is CASSPWAGSSTDTQYF.

The J gene is TRBJ1-2, the V gene TRBV9; 7 bases are a match to TRBD1. V dropped 3 bases and J dropped 1; count of bases not matched to a gene: 6. From germline, CDR1 is SGDLS and CDR2 YYNGEE. CDR3 length equals 15 residues. This CDR3 is CASSAQTGINYGYTF. The CDR3 region has the DNA TGTGCCAGCAGCGCCCAGACAGGGATTAACTATGGCTACACCTTC.

The chain links TRBV6-4 to TRBJ1-1; D remains unclear. This CDR3 has 14 residues. Germline CDR1 is MRHNA and CDR2 is SNTAGT. Trimming took 8 bases from V and 1 from J, leaving 14 bases between them. CDR3 DNA sequence: TGTGCCAGCCGGAGAGAGGGAGCGAACACTGAAGCTTTCTTT. Amino acid sequence: CASRREGANTEAFF.

CDR3 protein: CASSLLDRTNTEAFF. The CDR3 bases are TGTGCCAGCAGTCTCCTGGACAGAACGAACACTGAAGCTTTCTTT. This rearrangement joins TRBV7-6 to TRBJ1-1; possibly TRBD1 for D (6 bases). In germline, CDR1 is SGHVS, CDR2 FNYEAQ. The CDR3 has 15 amino acids. V lost 6 bases and J lost 1, with 15 bases in between.

The gene calls are TRBV3-1 (or the pseudogene TRBV3-2) and TRBJ2-7; the D gene is possibly TRBD1 (5 bases). Germline values: CDR1 LGHDT, CDR2 YNNKEL (reference sequence). Trimming pared 1 base from V and 5 bases from J, leaving 12 bases between. The CDR3 has 14 residues. CDR3 sequence: CASSQVGHHDEQYF. The DNA for the CDR3 is TGTGCCAGCAGCCAAGTAGGACATCACGACGAGCAGTACTTC.

For the CDR3, the DNA is TGTGCCAGCAGCTCGACTTCCGGGACAGGGATAAGGGAGCAGTTCTTC. The encoded protein is CASSSTSGTGIREQFF. This chain links TRBV7-3 with TRBJ2-1, with 9 bases that match TRBD1. Trimming removed 4 bases from V and 10 bases from J; junction bases left unmatched: 14. CDR3 length: 16 residues. Germline CDR1 reads SGHTA; CDR2 reads FQGTGA.

The chain recombines TRBV18 with TRBJ1-3; maybe TRBD1 (6 bases). There are 17 residues in the CDR3. From germline, CDR1 is KGHSH and CDR2 LQKENI. V was pared by 6 bases and J by 0 bases, with 18 bases between. The CDR3 DNA reads TGTGCCAGCTCCCAGGCGTCCGACAGGATCTCTGGAAACACCATATATTTT. Translating it yields CASSQASDRISGNTIYF.

The CDR3 region is CASRLGRSYGYTF. CDR3 nucleotide sequence: TGTGCCAGCAGACTCGGTAGGAGCTATGGCTACACCTTC. The chain combines TRBV6-5 with TRBJ1-2; D is undetermined. The V end lost 6 bases, the J end lost 4 bases, and 12 bases lay between the germline ends. The germline V gene encodes CDR1 MNHEY and CDR2 SVGAGI. The length of the CDR3 is 13 residues.

The chain has TRBV27 and TRBJ2-7; the match to TRBD2 covers 7 bases. The CDR3 spans 15 residues. Germline CDR1 reads MNHEY; CDR2 reads SMNVEV (reference sequence). The junction had 9 bases not matched to a gene; V was cut back by 4 bases and J by 3 bases. CDR3 protein: CASSSPGLPNYEQYF. The CDR3 DNA reads TGTGCCAGCAGTTCACCGGGACTACCGAACTACGAGCAGTACTTC.

The rearrangement links TRBV12-5 to TRBJ2-7, with 9 bases lining up with TRBD1. V gave up 5 bases and J gave up 1 base; unmatched junction bases: 6. The CDR3 has 15 amino acids. From germline, CDR1 is LGHNT and CDR2 FRNRAP. For the CDR3, the DNA is TGTGCTAGTGGTATCCGGGACAGGGTTTCCTACGAGCAGTACTTC. It codes for CASGIRDRVSYEQYF. Supplemented by reference TRBV12-5 and TRBJ2-7, the full variable domain reads DARVTQTPRHKVTEMGQEVTMRCQPILGHNTVFWYRQTMMQGLELLAYFRNRAPLDDSGMPKDRFSAEMPDATLATLKIQPSEPRDSAVYFCASGIRDRVSYEQYFGPGTRLTVT.

V usage is TRBV5-6 and J usage is TRBJ1-2, with 10 bases that match TRBD1. The ends lost 4 bases at V and 6 bases at J; junction bases unmatched: 6. Germline V gives CDR1 SGHDT, CDR2 YYEEEE. This CDR3 region has 14 residues. The CDR3 nucleotides read TGTGCCAGCAGCCTAGCCGGGACAGGGGATGGCTACACCTTC. The encoded protein is CASSLAGTGDGYTF.

This clone was detected once. The V and J genes are TRBV19 and TRBJ2-1; TRBD1 is a possible D gene (5 bases). Trimming cost V 7 bases and J 2 bases, with 15 bases left between them. The CDR3 sequence is 15 residues long. The germline V gene encodes CDR1 LNHDA and CDR2 SQIVND (reference sequence). CDR3 region: CASTTGSFTYNEQFF. DNA for the CDR3: TGTGCCAGTACAACAGGCTCTTTTACCTACAATGAGCAGTTCTTC.

This clone has just one count. The gene calls are TRBV3-1 (or the pseudogene TRBV3-2) and TRBJ1-2, with unresolved D. V gave up 0 bases and J gave up 5 bases, with 16 bases separating them. Germline V gene data show CDR1 as LGHDT and CDR2 as YNNKEL (reference sequence). This CDR3 comprises 16 residues. The CDR3 DNA is TGTGCCAGCAGCCAAGAATGGGGAGTCTCGGCGTATGGCTACACCTTC. Residues: CASSQEWGVSAYGYTF.